The rows below give T cell receptor beta chains drawn from one sample of a study of T cells after yellow fever vaccination. MiXCR, applied by TCRdb to the 5' RACE reads, yields one record per CDR3 protein. Seen here are approximately 240,000 distinct CDR3 sequences, roughly 3.5% observed once, and the top ten hold under 20%. Here the sequenced sample was PBMCs, taken 15 days after the yellow fever booster vaccination. The receptors were sampled from a man aged 18 to 30 who received the YFV17D yellow fever vaccine. Each CDR3 is given with its conserved first and last residue. The D gene is left open where the match is weak. The size field is filled for only some rows; it gives once, few, many or a size class.

>14|TRBJ1-3|NA|TRBV20-1|many
CSASFGSSGNTIYF
TGCAGTGCTAGTTTCGGGAGCTCTGGAAACACCATATATTTT
>11|TRBJ1-2|NA|TRBV29-1|many
CSVVDWGGYTF
TGCAGCGTTGTAGACTGGGGGGGCTACACCTTC
>16|TRBJ2-2|TRBD1|TRBV5-6|many
CASSFAGQEFTGELFF
TGTGCCAGCAGCTTCGCGGGACAGGAATTCACCGGGGAGCTGTTTTTT
>11|TRBJ2-3|TRBD2|TRBV27|many
CASTGGDTQYF
TGTGCCTCGACCGGGGGGGATACGCAGTATTTT
>12|TRBJ1-1|NA|TRBV7-2|many
CASSLRAGQAFF
TGTGCCAGCAGCTTAAGGGCAGGGCAAGCTTTCTTT
>17|TRBJ2-3|TRBD2|TRBV5-4|few
CASSDPTSGGARDTQYF
TGTGCCAGCAGCGACCCGACTAGCGGGGGGGCACGAGATACGCAGTATTTT
>15|TRBJ2-3|NA|TRBV6-1|many
CASSAPRRGTDTQYF
TGTGCCAGCAGTGCCCCACGAAGGGGCACAGATACGCAGTATTTT
>17|TRBJ2-3|NA|TRBV5-6|few
CASSWGWRGSPPDTQYF
TGTGCCAGCAGCTGGGGGTGGCGGGGTTCTCCCCCGGATACGCAGTATTTT
>14|TRBJ2-2|NA|TRBV24-1|many
CATSDRSNTGELFF
TGTGCCACCAGTGACAGGTCGAACACCGGGGAGCTGTTTTTT
>16|TRBJ2-5|NA|TRBV7-2|NA
CASSLLPAGTLETQYF
TGTGCCAGCAGCTTACTCCCAGCGGGGACACTGGAGACCCAGTACTTC
>15|TRBJ1-2|NA|TRBV12-3/TRBV12-4|many
CASSLRRAIGLGYTF
TGTGCCAGCAGTTTACGCCGAGCAATCGGTCTTGGCTACACCTTC
>12|TRBJ2-1|NA|TRBV12-5|NA
CASGLGHLEQFF
TGTGCTAGTGGTTTGGGCCATCTTGAGCAGTTCTTC
>15|TRBJ1-1|NA|TRBV5-1|many
CASSLDREGWTEAFF
TGCGCCAGCAGCTTGGACAGGGAGGGGTGGACTGAAGCTTTCTTT
>15|TRBJ1-3|NA|TRBV12-3/TRBV12-4|few
CASNQPGTSGNTIYF
TGTGCCAGCAACCAACCAGGGACCTCTGGAAACACCATATATTTT
>16|TRBJ1-1|NA|TRBV5-1|many
CASSLGRFGVGTEAFF
TGCGCCAGCAGCTTGGGTCGCTTCGGGGTGGGCACTGAAGCTTTCTTT